The source of this T cell receptor (beta chain) is a study of memory CD4+ T cells and cytomegalovirus serostatus. Study overall: Healthy Belgian adult donors included about nine CMV-positive and some 23 CMV-negative people.

General study points: Of around 160 reported CMV TCRbeta sequences, around 62 were found in memory CD4+ repertoires.

Clones were read by immunoSEQ multiplex PCR, and TCRdb kept only the in-frame ones, dropping some. The sample records about 50,000 clones, under 80% being singletons. Single viable CD3+CD4+CD8-CD45RO+ cells were sorted as the memory CD4+ T cells. As to this clone: Its antigen is unidentified.

The source material was memory CD4+ T cells from blood. The sequence came from an adult in good health and CMV-seronegative.

The CDR3 sequence is CASSGSSSQGNEQFF. The CDR3 region has the DNA TGTGCCAGCAGCGGATCGAGTAGCCAAGGCAATGAGCAGTTCTTC. The chain links TRBV9 to TRBJ2-1; D is undetermined. With 3 bases removed from V and 6 bases from J, the gap between germline ends came to 16 bases. The CDR3 runs to 15 residues. The germline V gene encodes CDR1 SGDLS and CDR2 YYNGEE.